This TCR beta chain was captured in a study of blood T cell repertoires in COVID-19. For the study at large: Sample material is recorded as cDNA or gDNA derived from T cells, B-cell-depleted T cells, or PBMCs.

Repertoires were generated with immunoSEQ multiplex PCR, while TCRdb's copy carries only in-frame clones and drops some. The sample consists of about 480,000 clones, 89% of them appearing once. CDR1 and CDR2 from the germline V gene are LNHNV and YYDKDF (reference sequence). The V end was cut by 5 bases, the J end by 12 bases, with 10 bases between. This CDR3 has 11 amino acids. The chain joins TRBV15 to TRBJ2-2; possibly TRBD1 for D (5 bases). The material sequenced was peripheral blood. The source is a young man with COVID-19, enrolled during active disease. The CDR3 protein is CATSGQGKLFF. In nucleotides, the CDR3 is TGTGCCACCAGCGGGCAGGGTAAGCTGTTTTTT.